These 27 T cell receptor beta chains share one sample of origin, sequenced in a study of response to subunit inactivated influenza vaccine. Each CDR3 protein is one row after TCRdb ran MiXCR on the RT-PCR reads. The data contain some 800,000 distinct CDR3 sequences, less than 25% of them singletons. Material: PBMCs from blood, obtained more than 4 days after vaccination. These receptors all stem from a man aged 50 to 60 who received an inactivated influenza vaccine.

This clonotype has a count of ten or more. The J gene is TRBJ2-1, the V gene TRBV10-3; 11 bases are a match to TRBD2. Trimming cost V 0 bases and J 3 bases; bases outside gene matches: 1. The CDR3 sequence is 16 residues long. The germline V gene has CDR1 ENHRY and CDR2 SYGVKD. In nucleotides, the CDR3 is TGTGCCATCAGTGAGTCGGGACTAGCGGACTACAATGAGCAGTTCTTC. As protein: CAISESGLADYNEQFF.

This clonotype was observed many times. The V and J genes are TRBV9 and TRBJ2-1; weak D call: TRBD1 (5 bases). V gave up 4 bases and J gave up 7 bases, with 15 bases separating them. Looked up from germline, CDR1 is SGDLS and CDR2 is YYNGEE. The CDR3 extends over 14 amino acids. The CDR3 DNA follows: TGTGCCAGCAGCATATCGTCAGGGATGAATGAGCAGTTCTTC. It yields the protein CASSISSGMNEQFF.

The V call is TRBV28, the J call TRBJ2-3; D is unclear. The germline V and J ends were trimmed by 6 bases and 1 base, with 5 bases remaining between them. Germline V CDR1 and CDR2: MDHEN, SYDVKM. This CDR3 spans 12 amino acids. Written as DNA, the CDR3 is TGTGCCAGCAGACAACGCACAGATACGCAGTATTTT. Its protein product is CASRQRTDTQYF.

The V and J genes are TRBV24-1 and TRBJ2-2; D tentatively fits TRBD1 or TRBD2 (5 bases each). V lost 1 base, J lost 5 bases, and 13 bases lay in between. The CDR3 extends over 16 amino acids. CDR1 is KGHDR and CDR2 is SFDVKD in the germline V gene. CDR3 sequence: CATSDFGQGETGELFF. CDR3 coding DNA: TGTGCCACCAGTGATTTCGGCCAGGGAGAGACCGGGGAGCTGTTTTTT.

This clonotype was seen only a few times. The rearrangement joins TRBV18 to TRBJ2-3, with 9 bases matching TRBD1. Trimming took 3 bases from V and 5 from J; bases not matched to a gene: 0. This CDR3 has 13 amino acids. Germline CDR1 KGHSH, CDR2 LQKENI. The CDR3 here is CASSPGQGDTQYF. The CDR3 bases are TGTGCCAGCTCACCGGGACAGGGAGATACGCAGTATTTT. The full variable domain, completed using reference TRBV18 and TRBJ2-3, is NAGVMQNPRHLVRRRGQEARLRCSPMKGHSHVYWYRQLPEEGLKFMVYLQKENIIDESGMPKERFSAEFPKEGPSILRIQQVVRGDSAAYFCASSPGQGDTQYFGPGTRLTVL.

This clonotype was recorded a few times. As DNA, the CDR3 is TGCGCCAGCAGCTTAGACTTCGATTGGACAGGAAACTACGAGCAGTACTTC. This codes for CASSLDFDWTGNYEQYF. The genes are TRBV5-1 and TRBJ2-7, with 7 bases aligning to TRBD1. CDR1 is SGHRS, CDR2 YFSETQ, per germline. The CDR3 extends over 17 amino acids. V gave up 2 bases and J gave up 3 bases; unmatched junction bases: 14.

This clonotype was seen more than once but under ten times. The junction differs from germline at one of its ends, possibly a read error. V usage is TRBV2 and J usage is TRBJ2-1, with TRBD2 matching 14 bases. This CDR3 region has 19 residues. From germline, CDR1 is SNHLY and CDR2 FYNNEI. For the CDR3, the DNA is TGTGCCCGCAGTTCTCCGGGACTAGCGGGAGTCAGTCCTTACAATGAGCAGTTCTTC. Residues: CARSSPGLAGVSPYNEQFF.

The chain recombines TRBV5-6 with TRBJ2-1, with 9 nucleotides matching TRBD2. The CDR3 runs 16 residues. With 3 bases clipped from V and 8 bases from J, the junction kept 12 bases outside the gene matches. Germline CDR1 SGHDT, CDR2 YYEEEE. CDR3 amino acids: CASSYFRSGGWDEQFF. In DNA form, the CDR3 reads TGTGCCAGCAGCTATTTTCGGAGCGGGGGGTGGGATGAGCAGTTCTTC.

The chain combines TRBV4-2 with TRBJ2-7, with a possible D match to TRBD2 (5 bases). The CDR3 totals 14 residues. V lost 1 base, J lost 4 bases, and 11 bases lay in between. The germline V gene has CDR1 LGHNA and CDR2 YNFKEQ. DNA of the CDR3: TGTGCCAGCAGCCAAGCCAGCGGAAAATACGAGCAGTACTTC. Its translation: CASSQASGKYEQYF.

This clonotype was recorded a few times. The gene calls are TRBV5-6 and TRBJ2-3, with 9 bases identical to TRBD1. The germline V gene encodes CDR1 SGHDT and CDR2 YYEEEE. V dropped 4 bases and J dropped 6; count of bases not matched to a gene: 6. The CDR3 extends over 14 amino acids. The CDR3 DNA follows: TGTGCCAGCAGCATGACAGGGGGTTTCGATACGCAGTATTTT. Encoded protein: CASSMTGGFDTQYF. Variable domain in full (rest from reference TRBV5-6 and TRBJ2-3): DAGVTQSPTHLIKTRGQQVTLRCSPKSGHDTVSWYQQALGQGPQFIFQYYEEEERQRGNFPDRFSGHQFPNYSSELNVNALLLGDSALYLCASSMTGGFDTQYFGPGTRLTVL.

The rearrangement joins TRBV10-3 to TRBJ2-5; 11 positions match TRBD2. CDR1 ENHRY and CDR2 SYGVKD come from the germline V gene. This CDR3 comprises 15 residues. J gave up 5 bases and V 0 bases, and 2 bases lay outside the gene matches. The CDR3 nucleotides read TGTGCCATCAGTGAGTCTGGACTAGCGGGTGAGACCCAGTACTTC. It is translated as CAISESGLAGETQYF.

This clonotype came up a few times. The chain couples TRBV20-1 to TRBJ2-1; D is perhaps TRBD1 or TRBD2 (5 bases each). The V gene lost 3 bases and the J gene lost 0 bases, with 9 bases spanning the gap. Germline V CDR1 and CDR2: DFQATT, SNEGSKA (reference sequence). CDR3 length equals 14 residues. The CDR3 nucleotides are TGCAGTGCTAGGAGGGGCTCCTCCTACAATGAGCAGTTCTTC. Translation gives CSARRGSSYNEQFF.

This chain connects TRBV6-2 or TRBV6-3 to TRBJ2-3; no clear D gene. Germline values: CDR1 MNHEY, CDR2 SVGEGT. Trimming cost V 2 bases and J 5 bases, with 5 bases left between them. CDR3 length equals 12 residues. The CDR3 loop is CASSYKGDTQYF. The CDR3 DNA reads TGTGCCAGCAGTTACAAGGGAGATACGCAGTATTTT.

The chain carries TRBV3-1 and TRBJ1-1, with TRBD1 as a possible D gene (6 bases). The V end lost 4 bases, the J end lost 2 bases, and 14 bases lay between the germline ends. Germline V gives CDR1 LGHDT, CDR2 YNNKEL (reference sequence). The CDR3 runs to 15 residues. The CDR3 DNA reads TGTGCCAGCAGCCCCCGGGACACCTTAAACACTGAAGCTTTCTTT. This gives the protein CASSPRDTLNTEAFF.

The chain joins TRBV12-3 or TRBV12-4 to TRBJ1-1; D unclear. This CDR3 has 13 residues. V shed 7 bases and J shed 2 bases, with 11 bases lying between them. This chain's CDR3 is CASNGEANTEAFF. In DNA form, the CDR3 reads TGTGCCAGCAACGGAGAAGCCAACACTGAAGCTTTCTTT.

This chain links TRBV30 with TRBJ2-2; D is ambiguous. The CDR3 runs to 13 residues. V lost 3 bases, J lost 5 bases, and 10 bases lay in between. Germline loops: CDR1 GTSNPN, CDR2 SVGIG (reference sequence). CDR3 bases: TGTGCCTGGAGGTCTAGGGAAACCGGGGAGCTGTTTTTT. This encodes CAWRSRETGELFF.

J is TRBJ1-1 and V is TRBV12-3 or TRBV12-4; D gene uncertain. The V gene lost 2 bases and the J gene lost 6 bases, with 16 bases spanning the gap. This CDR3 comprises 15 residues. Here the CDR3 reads CASSLTGSVAAEAFF. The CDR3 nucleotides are TGTGCCAGCAGTTTAACTGGTTCAGTGGCCGCTGAAGCTTTCTTT.

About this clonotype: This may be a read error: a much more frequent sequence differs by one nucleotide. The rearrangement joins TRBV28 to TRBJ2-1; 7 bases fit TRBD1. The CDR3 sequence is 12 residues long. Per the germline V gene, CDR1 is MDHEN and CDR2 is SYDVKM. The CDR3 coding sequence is TGTGCCAGCAGTGTATCACAGGGGTTCCTCACCTTC. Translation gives CASSVSQGFLTF.

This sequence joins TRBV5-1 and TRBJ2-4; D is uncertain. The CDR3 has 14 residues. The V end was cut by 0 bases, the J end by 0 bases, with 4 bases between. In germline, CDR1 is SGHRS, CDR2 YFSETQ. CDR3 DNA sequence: TGCGCCAGCAGCTTGGAGGTAGCCAAAAACATTCAGTACTTC. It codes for CASSLEVAKNIQYF.

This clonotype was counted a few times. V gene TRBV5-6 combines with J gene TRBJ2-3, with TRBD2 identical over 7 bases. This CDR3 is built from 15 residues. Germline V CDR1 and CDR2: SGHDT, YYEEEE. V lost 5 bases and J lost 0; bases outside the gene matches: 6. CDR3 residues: CASRRSGTSTDTQYF. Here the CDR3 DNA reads TGTGCCAGCAGACGGAGCGGGACGAGCACAGATACGCAGTATTTT.

The CDR3 DNA reads TGTGCCAGCAGTGGTTTGGGGGACTACACTGAAGCTTTCTTT. Amino acid sequence: CASSGLGDYTEAFF. The chain recombines TRBV2 with TRBJ1-1; D perhaps matches TRBD1 (5 bases). The germline CDR1 and CDR2 sequences are SNHLY and FYNNEI. The CDR3 is made up of 14 amino acids. The V and J ends lost 4 bases and 3 bases respectively, with 12 bases between them.

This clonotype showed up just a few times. CDR3: CASSWETGRGTEAFF. CDR3 DNA: TGCGCCAGCAGCTGGGAGACAGGGAGAGGCACTGAAGCTTTCTTT. This chain uses TRBV5-1 with TRBJ1-1; TRBD1 aligns across 7 bases. The ends lost 3 bases at V and 4 bases at J; junction bases unmatched: 9. Germline lookup yields CDR1 SGHRS and CDR2 YFSETQ. The CDR3 has 15 residues.

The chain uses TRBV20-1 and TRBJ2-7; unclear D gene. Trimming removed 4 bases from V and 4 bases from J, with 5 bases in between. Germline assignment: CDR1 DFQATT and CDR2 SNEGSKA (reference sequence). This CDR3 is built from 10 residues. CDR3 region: CSATDYEQYF. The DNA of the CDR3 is TGCAGTGCTACAGATTACGAGCAGTACTTC.

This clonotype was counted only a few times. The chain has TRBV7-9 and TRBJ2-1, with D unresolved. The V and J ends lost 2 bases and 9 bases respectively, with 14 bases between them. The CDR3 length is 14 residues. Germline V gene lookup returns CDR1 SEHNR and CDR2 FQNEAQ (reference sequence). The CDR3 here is CASSLNSDPGEQFF. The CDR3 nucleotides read TGTGCCAGCAGCTTAAATTCCGACCCTGGTGAGCAGTTCTTC.

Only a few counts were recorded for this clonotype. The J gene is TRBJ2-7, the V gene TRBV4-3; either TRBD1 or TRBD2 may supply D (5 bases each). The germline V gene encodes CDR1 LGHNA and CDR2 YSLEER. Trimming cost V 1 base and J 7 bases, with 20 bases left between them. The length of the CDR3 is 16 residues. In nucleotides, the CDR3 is TGCGCCAGCAGCCAAGGGCCCGTTGGGGACCCTAATGAGCAGTACTTC. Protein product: CASSQGPVGDPNEQYF.

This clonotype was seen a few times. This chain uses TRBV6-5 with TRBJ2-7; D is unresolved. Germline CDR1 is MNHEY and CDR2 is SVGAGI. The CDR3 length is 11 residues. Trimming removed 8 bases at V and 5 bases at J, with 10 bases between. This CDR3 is CASGPSDEQYF. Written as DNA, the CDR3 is TGTGCCAGCGGGCCCTCGGACGAGCAGTACTTC.

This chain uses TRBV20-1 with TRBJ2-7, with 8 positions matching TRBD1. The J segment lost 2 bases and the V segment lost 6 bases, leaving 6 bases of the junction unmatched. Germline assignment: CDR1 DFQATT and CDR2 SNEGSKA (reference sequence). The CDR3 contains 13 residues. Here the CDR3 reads CSASTGVAYEQYF. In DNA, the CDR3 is TGCAGTGCATCGACAGGGGTCGCCTACGAGCAGTACTTC.